A single sample is the source of the 3 T cell receptor beta chains below, sequenced in a study of T cell responses to AZD1222 COVID-19 vaccine. Profiled with immunoSEQ multiplex PCR; TCRdb holds only in-frame clones, not every one. The sample records around 120,000 clones, roughly 84% being singletons. Material: peripheral blood, obtained on day 0 of AZD1222 vaccination. The receptor source for this set is an adult in good health.

J is TRBJ1-5 and V is TRBV19; D remains unclear. The CDR3 totals 12 residues. Germline lookup yields CDR1 LNHDA and CDR2 SQIVND (reference sequence). Trimming cost V 7 bases and J 5 bases, with 9 bases left between them. The CDR3: CASNDLDQPQHF. Here the CDR3 DNA reads TGTGCCAGTAATGACTTAGATCAGCCCCAGCATTTT.

The genes are TRBV13 and TRBJ1-1; D call uncertain. The CDR3 totals 12 residues. Germline CDR1 reads PRHDT; CDR2 reads FYEKMQ (reference sequence). Between the trimmed V and J ends, which lost 5 bases and 4 bases, there was a span of 8 bases. CDR3 bases: TGTGCCAGCAGCCCCTCGTTCACTGAAGCTTTCTTT. It yields the protein CASSPSFTEAFF.

Only a few counts were recorded for this clone. The chain joins TRBV19 to TRBJ2-7; the match to TRBD1 covers 9 bases. Germline trimming cut 3 bases from V and 3 bases from J; bases unmatched to any gene: 3. There are 14 residues in the CDR3. Germline-derived CDR1 and CDR2 are LNHDA and SQIVND (reference sequence). The CDR3 is CASSITGQGYEQYF. Written as DNA, the CDR3 is TGTGCCAGTAGTATCACGGGACAGGGCTACGAGCAGTACTTC.